The 2 T cell receptor beta chains given below trace back to one sample, sequenced in a study of T cells in Graves' hyperthyroidism and ophthalmopathy. TCR beta CDR3 region amplification was performed from RNA transcripts. First-round RT-PCR targeting the TCR CDR3 was performed with the HTBI primer set. TCRdb redid the calling of the multiplex PCR reads with MiXCR, one entry per CDR3 protein. Of about 330,000 distinct CDR3 sequences listed, roughly 15% were seen once; the top ten hold around 32%. The sample comprised blood. The source of these receptors is a woman aged 40 to 50 with Graves' ophthalmopathy.

About this clonotype: A read error may produce the germline difference seen at one junction end. This chain joins TRBV7-9 and TRBJ2-7; D possibly corresponds to TRBD1 (5 bases). The CDR3 covers 15 residues. The germline gives CDR1 SEHNR, CDR2 FQNEAQ (reference sequence). CDR3 region: CASRLGAGIRNEQYF. DNA of the CDR3: TGTGCCAGCCGCTTAGGAGCAGGGATAAGGAACGAGCAGTACTTC.

The count of this clonotype is one. This chain uses TRBV6-1 with TRBJ2-1, with 7 bases aligning to TRBD2. CDR3 length: 15 amino acids. Germline V gene data show CDR1 as MNHNS and CDR2 as SASEGT. Losses at the gene ends were 8 bases for V and 2 bases for J; bases not matched to a gene: 9. The CDR3 DNA sequence: TGTGCCAGCGGCACGGGGGGTATCACCTACAATGAGCAGTTCTTC. This codes for CASGTGGITYNEQFF.